Sequencing of this T cell receptor beta chain was carried out in a study of CD8 T cells in Susac syndrome. The CDR3 runs to 12 residues. Trimming removed 4 bases from V and 6 bases from J, with 10 bases in between. The germline V gene has CDR1 LGHDT and CDR2 YNNKEL (reference sequence). Random hexamers primed reverse transcription of about 0.45 to 1 ug RNA. Across 54 Vbeta and 13 Jbeta, immunoSEQ multiplex PCR amplified TCR beta CDR3. In TCRdb, the immunoSEQ multiplex PCR reads were re-called with MiXCR into one record per CDR3 protein. The sample has 100,000 to 150,000 distinct CDR3 sequences, 90% to 95% seen once. Blood CD8+ and CD4+ T cells underwent high-throughput TCR beta sequencing. FACS was used to enrich TEMRA cells, whereas the CD8+ and CD4+ T cells were obtained by negative isolation.

This clonotype was sampled from a human donor in good health. The chain links TRBV3-1 to TRBJ2-7, with D tentatively TRBD2 (5 bases). The specimen sequenced was CD4+ T cells from PBMCs. In nucleotides, the CDR3 is TGTGCCAGCAGCCCCAGCGGAGGCGAGCAGTACTTC. This gives the protein CASSPSGGEQYF.